This passage covers 27 T cell receptor beta chains from one sample sequenced in a study of spatial heterogeneity in lung cancer. Sample time point: blood at routine non-recurrence follow-up after resection. TCRdb re-called the 5' RACE reads with MiXCR, one entry per CDR3 protein. The repertoire holds 85,000 to 100,000 distinct CDR3 sequences, with roughly 21% as singletons. Material: PBMCs, obtained at follow-up. These receptors were collected from a male donor with early-stage non-small cell lung cancer.

The CDR3 region is CASTRQGAGVAGELFF. The CDR3 nucleotides read TGTGCCAGTACCCGGCAGGGGGCGGGAGTCGCCGGGGAGCTGTTTTTT. The chain is built from TRBV19 and TRBJ2-2; TRBD1 might be the D (8 bases). There are 16 residues in the CDR3. Germline loops: CDR1 LNHDA, CDR2 SQIVND (reference sequence). Trimming removed 7 bases from V and 6 bases from J, with 21 bases in between.

This clonotype was recorded many times. The V and J genes are TRBV24-1 and TRBJ1-2, with D tentatively TRBD1 (5 bases). The CDR3 has 14 residues. The germline V gene has CDR1 KGHDR and CDR2 SFDVKD. Trimming removed 5 bases at V and 4 bases at J, with 13 bases between. This CDR3 is CATSGSDRGYGYTF. DNA for the CDR3: TGTGCCACCAGTGGTTCTGACAGAGGCTATGGCTACACCTTC.

The chain carries TRBV20-1 and TRBJ2-5; TRBD1 matches at 12 bases. Germline-derived CDR1 and CDR2 are DFQATT and SNEGSKA (reference sequence). With 3 bases clipped from V and 5 bases from J, the junction kept 7 bases outside the gene matches. The CDR3 extends over 15 amino acids. The DNA of the CDR3 is TGCAGTGCTAGGGAGGGACAGGGGGCCTGGGAGACCCAGTACTTC. Encoded protein: CSAREGQGAWETQYF.

This rearrangement joins TRBV11-2 to TRBJ1-1, with D perhaps TRBD1 (6 bases). Germline V gene sequence: CDR1 SGHAT, CDR2 FQNNGV. The germline V and J ends were trimmed by 6 bases and 2 bases, with 16 bases remaining between them. The CDR3 extends over 15 amino acids. DNA for the CDR3: TGTGCCAGCAGACTTGAAAGGACAGCTAACACTGAAGCTTTCTTT. Translated, it gives CASRLERTANTEAFF.

The rearrangement links TRBV6-1 to TRBJ1-6; D gene uncertain. This CDR3 has 14 residues. CDR1 MNHNS and CDR2 SASEGT come from the germline V gene. V was trimmed by 6 bases and J by 10 bases, leaving 16 bases between them. CDR3 loop: CASSQRGYGSPLHF. The CDR3 DNA is TGTGCCAGCAGCCAAAGAGGGTACGGCTCACCCCTCCACTTT.

V and J are TRBV4-3 and TRBJ1-1; D not certain. CDR3 length: 13 amino acids. CDR1 is LGHNA and CDR2 is YSLEER in the germline V gene. V lost 0 bases and J 11 bases, leaving 13 bases between the germline ends. DNA for the CDR3: TGCGCCAGCAGCCAAGAAATGGGGTGGAGGGCTTTCTTT. Translated: CASSQEMGWRAFF.

This clonotype was detected ten times or more. The chain couples TRBV4-2 to TRBJ2-1, with 11 nucleotides matching TRBD2. The CDR3 extends over 17 amino acids. V lost 0 bases and J lost 5; bases outside the gene matches: 6. CDR1 is LGHNA, CDR2 YNFKEQ, per germline. CDR3: CASSQDPGTSGDNEQFF. CDR3 nucleotide sequence: TGTGCCAGCAGCCAAGACCCCGGGACTAGCGGAGACAATGAGCAGTTCTTC.

This chain joins TRBV7-2 and TRBJ2-3; D possibly corresponds to TRBD1 (5 bases). There are 15 residues in the CDR3. V lost 0 bases, J lost 1 base, and 8 bases lay in between. CDR1 is SGHTA and CDR2 is FQGNSA in the germline V gene. The DNA for the CDR3 is TGTGCCAGCAGCTTAGCGGCAGGGCGCACAGATACGCAGTATTTT. Its translation is CASSLAAGRTDTQYF.

Only one count was recorded for this clonotype. The chain combines TRBV30 with TRBJ2-3, with D perhaps assigned TRBD1 or TRBD2 (6 bases each). There are 15 residues in the CDR3. Between the trimmed V and J ends, which lost 4 bases and 0 bases, there was a span of 14 bases. Germline values: CDR1 GTSNPN, CDR2 SVGIG (reference sequence). CDR3 DNA sequence: TGTGCCTGGACCCTAGGGGGGACTAGCACAGATACGCAGTATTTT. It codes for CAWTLGGTSTDTQYF.

The chain couples TRBV20-1 to TRBJ1-2, with 7 bases lining up with TRBD1. This CDR3 region has 13 residues. Germline CDR1 and CDR2: DFQATT and SNEGSKA (reference sequence). After removal of 6 bases from V and 4 bases from J, the junction contained 8 bases not matched to a gene. The CDR3 nucleotides are TGCAGTGCAAAACTCACAGGGGTCTATGGCTACACCTTC. The encoded protein is CSAKLTGVYGYTF.

This clonotype turned up a few times. V gene TRBV20-1 combines with J gene TRBJ1-3; D may be TRBD1 (5 bases). From germline, CDR1 is DFQATT and CDR2 SNEGSKA (reference sequence). Between the trimmed V and J ends, which lost 3 bases and 9 bases, there was a span of 18 bases. CDR3 length equals 14 residues. The CDR3 reads CSASRQRSSGTIYF. CDR3 DNA sequence: TGCAGTGCTAGTCGACAGAGGAGCAGCGGCACCATATATTTT.

The chain couples TRBV12-3 or TRBV12-4 to TRBJ2-7, with 8 bases fitting TRBD1. Trimming took 5 bases from V and 4 from J; bases not matched to a gene: 4. The CDR3 has 13 amino acids. Here the CDR3 DNA reads TGTGCCAGCAGTACCGGGACAGGTTACGAGCAGTACTTC. Protein product: CASSTGTGYEQYF.

This clonotype was observed a handful of times. The chain couples TRBV5-1 to TRBJ2-1; D gene unclear. Germline CDR1 is SGHRS and CDR2 is YFSETQ. V dropped 0 bases and J dropped 10 bases, with 11 bases sitting between them. CDR3 length equals 13 residues. CDR3 sequence: CASSLAGSREQFF. The CDR3 region has the DNA TGCGCCAGCAGCTTGGCGGGCAGCCGCGAGCAGTTCTTC.

V usage is TRBV6-2 or TRBV6-3 and J usage is TRBJ2-7; TRBD2 aligns across 8 bases. V was pared by 0 bases and J by 4 bases, with 2 bases of the junction left unmatched. In germline, CDR1 is MNHEY, CDR2 SVGEGT. The CDR3 is made up of 14 amino acids. In nucleotides, the CDR3 is TGTGCCAGCAGTTACTCAAGCGGGAGTTACGAGCAGTACTTC. This gives the protein CASSYSSGSYEQYF.

The chain uses TRBV5-1 and TRBJ1-5; maybe TRBD1 (5 bases). Germline V gives CDR1 SGHRS, CDR2 YFSETQ. The CDR3 runs to 17 residues. V was cut by 4 bases and J by 4 bases, with 21 bases left in between. Here the CDR3 DNA reads TGCGCCAGCAGCCGGGACCCCCTGGCGTCGGAGAATCAGCCCCAGCATTTT. Protein: CASSRDPLASENQPQHF.

This clonotype was seen a few times. The chain has TRBV20-1 and TRBJ1-1, with D unclear. Germline assignment: CDR1 DFQATT and CDR2 SNEGSKA (reference sequence). This CDR3 has 15 amino acids. V lost 0 bases to trimming and J lost 1 base, with 12 bases between them. CDR3 amino acids: CSARDPPKPNTEAFF. The CDR3 DNA sequence: TGCAGTGCTAGAGATCCCCCCAAGCCGAACACTGAAGCTTTCTTT.

The genes are TRBV20-1 and TRBJ2-7; maybe TRBD1 (6 bases). Germline V gives CDR1 DFQATT, CDR2 SNEGSKA (reference sequence). CDR3 length: 11 amino acids. The CDR3 DNA reads TGCAGGGCGGACAGCGACTACGAGCAGTACTTC. It specifies CRADSDYEQYF.

This clonotype was observed a few times. The V and J genes are TRBV20-1 and TRBJ2-1, with 8 bases aligning to TRBD2. The CDR3 loop spans 15 amino acids. The germline CDR1 and CDR2 sequences are DFQATT and SNEGSKA (reference sequence). V lost 5 bases to trimming and J lost 0 bases; unmatched junction nucleotides: 6. CDR3 loop: CSARQSGSSYNEQFF. DNA of the CDR3: TGCAGTGCTCGCCAAAGCGGGAGCTCCTACAATGAGCAGTTCTTC.

This clonotype appeared many times. The chain uses TRBV19 and TRBJ2-1; 7 nucleotides agree with TRBD1. Germline CDR1 LNHDA, CDR2 SQIVND (reference sequence). Trimming removed 0 bases from V and 4 bases from J; junction bases left unmatched: 3. The CDR3 has 15 amino acids. CDR3 in DNA: TGTGCCAGTAGTATAGACGGGACAGATTACAATGAGCAGTTCTTC. This gives the protein CASSIDGTDYNEQFF.

The genes are TRBV20-1 and TRBJ2-1; the match to TRBD1 covers 10 bases. The CDR3 covers 14 residues. Trimming removed 6 bases from V and 2 bases from J; junction bases left unmatched: 4. From germline, CDR1 is DFQATT and CDR2 SNEGSKA (reference sequence). The CDR3 sequence is CSAHGTGAYNEQFF. As DNA, the CDR3 is TGCAGTGCGCACGGGACAGGGGCCTACAATGAGCAGTTCTTC.

The gene calls are TRBV11-1 and TRBJ2-1; 8 bases map to TRBD2. The CDR3 totals 15 residues. Trimming removed 1 base from V and 5 bases from J; junction bases left unmatched: 4. The V gene's germline CDR1 is SGHAT and CDR2 FQDESV (reference sequence). The CDR3 coding sequence is TGTGCCAGCAGCTTAGAGGGGACTAGAGACAATGAGCAGTTCTTC. Translating gives CASSLEGTRDNEQFF.

The chain couples TRBV6-6 to TRBJ1-2, with D unclear. V was shortened by 6 bases and J by 2 bases, with 4 bases between the two germline ends. The CDR3 runs 11 residues. Germline V gene data show CDR1 as MNHNY and CDR2 as SVGAGI (reference sequence). The CDR3 region has the DNA TGTGCCAGCAGCCAGAACTATGGCTACACCTTC. Translating gives CASSQNYGYTF.

The rearrangement joins TRBV7-8 to TRBJ2-7; maybe TRBD1 (6 bases). Germline loops: CDR1 SGHVS, CDR2 FQNEAQ. V shed 5 bases and J shed 1 base, with 15 bases lying between them. CDR3 length: 15 amino acids. The DNA of the CDR3 is TGTGCCAGCAGCCCAGCCGGGACAATATCCTACGAGCAGTACTTC. Amino acids: CASSPAGTISYEQYF.

The chain is built from TRBV29-1 and TRBJ2-3; maybe TRBD2 (7 bases). The CDR3 length is 15 residues. The germline gives CDR1 SQVTM, CDR2 ANQGSEA. The V end was cut by 6 bases, the J end by 4 bases, with 20 bases between. The CDR3 is CSVGGPEGGADTQYF. The CDR3 bases are TGCAGCGTCGGAGGGCCCGAGGGGGGGGCAGATACGCAGTATTTT.

This clonotype has a handful of counts. The chain combines TRBV3-1 with TRBJ2-3; no clear D gene. Trimming cost V 4 bases and J 2 bases, with 7 bases left between them. The CDR3 has 13 amino acids. Germline V CDR1 and CDR2: LGHDT, YNNKEL (reference sequence). CDR3 residues: CASSRTNTDTQYF. DNA of the CDR3: TGTGCCAGCAGCCGTACAAACACAGATACGCAGTATTTT.

This clonotype has just a few counts. V and J are TRBV27 and TRBJ1-1, with D possibly matching TRBD1 (5 bases). The CDR3 has 13 amino acids. Trimming cost V 3 bases and J 3 bases, with 8 bases left between them. Per germline, CDR1 MNHEY and CDR2 SMNVEV (reference sequence). The DNA for the CDR3 is TGTGCCAGCAGTTTCGAGGGACACACTGAAGCTTTCTTT. It codes for CASSFEGHTEAFF.

The J gene is TRBJ1-1, the V gene TRBV10-3; no definite D call. The CDR3 covers 14 residues. Germline assignment: CDR1 ENHRY and CDR2 SYGVKD. V lost 2 bases, J lost 0 bases, and 7 bases lay in between. This CDR3 reads CAISERQMNTEAFF. The CDR3 DNA is TGTGCCATCAGTGAGCGTCAGATGAACACTGAAGCTTTCTTT.